Presented here are 22 T cell receptor beta chains from one specimen sequenced in a study of response to subunit inactivated influenza vaccine (dated by TCRdb to the late 2010s). Receptor amplification or capture employed RT-PCR. The instrument was an Illumina HiSeq 2500. In TCRdb, the public reads were trimmed at Q25 with fastp and aligned with MiXCR, with productive beta chains retained. Rows are unified per CDR3 protein, each entry keeping the most common DNA and genes. For this sample the table gives just under 550,000 distinct CDR3 sequences, of which less than 25% were detected only once. Together, the top ten hold around 2.8% of the sample. In addition, the sample was reused for a study of T cells expressing NK-cell markers. Drawing on the second study: The TCR beta cDNA libraries were made using 5'RACE template switching, a step that added both a universal primer site and unique molecular identifiers.

The material was CD4+ T cells sorted from PBMCs, obtained roughly 12 days after vaccination. Receptors originate from a man between 45 and 60 years old who received an inactivated influenza vaccine. Donor details come from another sample of the same person, matched by shared clones.

The rearrangement links TRBV7-2 to TRBJ1-6; a weak D match, TRBD1 (6 bases). The CDR3 totals 14 residues. With 3 bases removed from V and 10 bases from J, the gap between germline ends came to 13 bases. Germline CDR1 and CDR2: SGHTA and FQGNSA. Written as DNA, the CDR3 is TGTGCCAGCAGCTTTGCACAGGGCGGGTCACCCCTCCACTTT. It codes for CASSFAQGGSPLHF.

The table lists this clonotype with many counts. The chain is built from TRBV7-2 and TRBJ1-1; maybe TRBD1 (6 bases). V dropped 0 bases and J dropped 4 bases, with 18 bases sitting between them. Germline CDR1 reads SGHTA; CDR2 reads FQGNSA. The CDR3 has 17 amino acids. The CDR3 DNA sequence: TGTGCCAGCAGCTTAGCGCCTCAAACAGGGCCGGGCACTGAAGCTTTCTTT. Protein sequence: CASSLAPQTGPGTEAFF.

V and J are TRBV28 and TRBJ1-2; no clear D. The germline gives CDR1 MDHEN, CDR2 SYDVKM. The CDR3 spans 12 residues. V was clipped by 11 bases and J by 7 bases, with 17 bases between them. The CDR3 loop reads CAASSGILGYTF. The CDR3 nucleotides read TGTGCCGCCAGCAGTGGGATTCTTGGCTACACCTTC.

This clonotype occurred a few times. This chain joins TRBV10-3 and TRBJ2-3, with D tentatively TRBD1 (5 bases). This CDR3 comprises 14 residues. The germline gives CDR1 ENHRY, CDR2 SYGVKD. Trimming stripped 5 bases from V and 0 bases from J, with 9 bases between. CDR3 nucleotides: TGTGCCATCAGTTCGACAGTCAGCACAGATACGCAGTATTTT. This codes for CAISSTVSTDTQYF.

The rearrangement joins TRBV13 to TRBJ2-7; TRBD1 matches at 8 bases. V lost 5 bases to trimming and J lost 0 bases; unmatched junction nucleotides: 6. The germline CDR1 and CDR2 sequences are PRHDT and FYEKMQ (reference sequence). CDR3 length: 15 amino acids. The CDR3 nucleotides read TGTGCCAGCAGCCTGAAGCAGGGGGCCTCCTACGAGCAGTACTTC. Its protein product is CASSLKQGASYEQYF.

The rearrangement uses TRBV6-1 and TRBJ2-2; 7 bases map to TRBD1. The CDR3 covers 14 residues. Germline lookup yields CDR1 MNHNS and CDR2 SASEGT. Unmatched junction bases numbered 5, after V lost 7 bases and J lost 3 bases. CDR3: CASNSQGYTGELFF. In DNA, the CDR3 is TGTGCCAGCAACTCACAGGGGTACACCGGGGAGCTGTTTTTT.

There are a few counts of this clonotype. The chain has TRBV20-1 and TRBJ2-7; D is ambiguous. Germline CDR1 reads DFQATT; CDR2 reads SNEGSKA (reference sequence). The length of the CDR3 is 11 residues. V lost 6 bases and J 4 bases, leaving 10 bases between the germline ends. The CDR3 sequence: CSAPDLYEQYF. The CDR3 coding sequence is TGCAGTGCGCCGGACCTTTACGAGCAGTACTTC.

This chain connects TRBV5-1 to TRBJ1-4, with D possibly TRBD1 on 5 matching bases. This CDR3 spans 17 amino acids. V lost 3 bases and J 4 bases, leaving 19 bases between the germline ends. Germline loops: CDR1 SGHRS, CDR2 YFSETQ. Here the CDR3 reads CASSWGDRDGYNEKLFF. CDR3 bases: TGCGCCAGCAGCTGGGGTGACCGGGACGGCTATAATGAAAAACTGTTTTTT.

The gene calls are TRBV6-2 or TRBV6-3 and TRBJ2-2; D ambiguous. CDR1 is MNHEY and CDR2 is SVGEGT in the germline V gene. The CDR3 is 13 residues long. V was cut by 1 base and J by 11 bases, with 11 bases left in between. The chain's CDR3 is CASSYWDGDELFF. CDR3 nucleotides: TGTGCCAGCAGTTACTGGGATGGTGACGAGCTGTTTTTT.

V is TRBV4-3 and J is TRBJ1-5; no clear D. The ends were cut back, 4 bases at V and 7 bases at J, with 8 bases in the middle. Looked up from germline, CDR1 is LGHNA and CDR2 is YSLEER. CDR3 length: 12 residues. The CDR3 bases are TGCGCCAGCAGCCGAAGTCGACAGCCCCAGCATTTT. Translated: CASSRSRQPQHF.

This clonotype was picked up a small number of times. V usage is TRBV13 and J usage is TRBJ2-5; maybe TRBD2 (6 bases). Trimming took 3 bases from V and 5 from J, leaving 22 bases between them. Germline V gene lookup returns CDR1 PRHDT and CDR2 FYEKMQ (reference sequence). The CDR3 is 17 residues long. The CDR3 spells CASSFRLDGSGLETQYF. CDR3 nucleotide sequence: TGTGCCAGCAGCTTCAGACTAGACGGGTCGGGTTTGGAGACCCAGTACTTC. Together with reference TRBV13 and TRBJ2-5, the CDR3 gives the full variable domain: AAGVIQSPRHLIKEKRETATLKCYPIPRHDTVYWYQQGPGQDPQFLISFYEKMQSDKGSIPDRFSAQQFSDYHSELNMSSLELGDSALYFCASSFRLDGSGLETQYFGPGTRLLVL.

The V gene is TRBV7-2, the J gene TRBJ2-7; D is uncertain. The CDR3 is 15 amino acids. Germline V gene lookup returns CDR1 SGHTA and CDR2 FQGNSA. Trimming cost V 5 bases and J 1 base, with 15 bases left between them. CDR3 in DNA: TGTGCCAGCAGCCCATCCGGGCCTGTTTCCTACGAGCAGTACTTC. It translates to CASSPSGPVSYEQYF.

The chain joins TRBV6-1 to TRBJ1-2, with 9 bases that match TRBD1. The CDR3 spans 14 residues. After removal of 6 bases from V and 4 bases from J, the junction contained 6 bases not matched to a gene. Germline V gene data show CDR1 as MNHNS and CDR2 as SASEGT. In DNA, the CDR3 is TGTGCCAGCAGGTCCCGGGACAGGGTCTATGGCTACACCTTC. It encodes CASRSRDRVYGYTF.

V usage is TRBV6-5 and J usage is TRBJ2-7, with D uncertain. The CDR3 extends over 15 amino acids. V gave up 2 bases and J gave up 1 base, with 12 bases separating them. Germline V gene data show CDR1 as MNHEY and CDR2 as SVGAGI. CDR3 sequence (DNA): TGTGCCAGCAGTTACGGAGCGTCACCTTCCTACGAGCAGTACTTC. This codes for CASSYGASPSYEQYF.

CDR3 sequence (DNA): TGTGCCAGCTTTAAAGGGGCGGGACTAACTGGGGCCAACGTCCTGACTTTC. Translated: CASFKGAGLTGANVLTF. The chain links TRBV7-2 to TRBJ2-6, with 7 bases that match TRBD2. CDR3 size: 17 residues. Looked up from germline, CDR1 is SGHTA and CDR2 is FQGNSA. J lost 2 bases, V lost 8 bases, and 12 bases had no gene match. Full variable domain (rest looked up from reference TRBV7-2 and TRBJ2-6): GAGVSQSPSNKVTEKGKDVELRCDPISGHTALYWYRQSLGQGLEFLIYFQGNSAPDKSGLPSDRFSAERTGGSVSTLTIQRTQQEDSAVYLCASFKGAGLTGANVLTFGAGSRLTVL.

This rearrangement joins TRBV7-9 to TRBJ1-4; 11 bases align to TRBD1. This CDR3 comprises 17 residues. The germline CDR1 and CDR2 sequences are SEHNR and FQNEAQ (reference sequence). The V segment lost 1 base and the J segment 3 bases; nucleotides outside the gene matches: 4. The CDR3 DNA reads TGTGCCAGCAGCTTAGTCGGGACAGGGGGTGCTAATGAAAAACTGTTTTTT. It is translated as CASSLVGTGGANEKLFF.

This chain links TRBV7-6 with TRBJ2-2; TRBD1 aligns across 9 bases. Germline CDR1 reads SGHVS; CDR2 reads FNYEAQ. CDR3 length: 16 residues. J was trimmed by 1 base and V by 2 bases; bases with no gene match: 2. The CDR3, as DNA: TGTGCCAGCAGCTTATGGGACAGGGAGAACACCGGGGAGCTGTTTTTT. This translates into CASSLWDRENTGELFF.

V is TRBV20-1 and J is TRBJ2-1, with 13 bases that match TRBD2. The CDR3 consists of 16 residues. V shed 6 bases, J shed 7 bases, and the junction held 12 bases outside the gene matches. Germline values: CDR1 DFQATT, CDR2 SNEGSKA (reference sequence). In DNA form, the CDR3 reads TGCAGTGCCGAACCACACACTAGCGGGAGGGAAAATGAGCAGTTCTTC. Encoded protein: CSAEPHTSGRENEQFF.

This rearrangement joins TRBV7-9 to TRBJ1-2; D unresolved. The CDR3 loop spans 14 amino acids. The ends were cut back, 5 bases at V and 2 bases at J, with 12 bases in the middle. The germline gives CDR1 SEHNR, CDR2 FQNEAQ (reference sequence). CDR3 sequence reads: CASSVDRPNYGYTF. DNA for the CDR3: TGTGCCAGCAGCGTAGACCGACCAAACTATGGCTACACCTTC. Full variable domain (rest looked up from reference TRBV7-9 and TRBJ1-2): DTGVSQNPRHKITKRGQNVTFRCDPISEHNRLYWYRQTLGQGPEFLTYFQNEAQLEKSRLLSDRFSAERPKGSFSTLEIQRTEQGDSAMYLCASSVDRPNYGYTFGSGTRLTVV.

The chain has TRBV2 and TRBJ2-5, with no clear D. The CDR3 is 12 residues long. V dropped 2 bases and J dropped 11 bases, with 12 bases sitting between them. CDR1 and CDR2 from the germline V gene are SNHLY and FYNNEI. This chain's CDR3 is CASSELRNSQYF. CDR3 in DNA: TGTGCCAGCAGTGAATTGAGGAATTCTCAGTACTTC.

This chain uses TRBV5-1 with TRBJ2-7; 8 nucleotides agree with TRBD1. Germline-derived CDR1 and CDR2 are SGHRS and YFSETQ. The CDR3 loop spans 15 amino acids. V shed 4 bases and J 6 bases; nucleotides not matched to a gene: 12. The CDR3 DNA sequence: TGCGCCAGCAGCGGCGGACAGGGTGTATCCGGCGAGCAGTACTTC. Translated: CASSGGQGVSGEQYF.

This rearrangement joins TRBV20-1 to TRBJ1-4, with TRBD1 as a possible D gene (5 bases). The CDR3 spans 15 residues. With 0 bases removed from V and 5 bases from J, the gap between germline ends came to 13 bases. From germline, CDR1 is DFQATT and CDR2 SNEGSKA (reference sequence). The CDR3 nucleotides are TGCAGTGCTAGAGACGGCCGAAGGGGAAATGAAAAACTGTTTTTT. Translated, it gives CSARDGRRGNEKLFF.